This T cell receptor beta chain was recovered during a study of T cell changes during pregnancy in multiple sclerosis. Trimming took 8 bases from V and 4 from J, leaving 14 bases between them. Germline CDR1 MNHEY, CDR2 SMNVEV (reference sequence). The CDR3 totals 13 residues. Assay: immunoSEQ multiplex PCR; the TCRdb copy retains only in-frame clones and omits some. The profile shows 130,000 or so clones, roughly 92% of them singletons. This specimen was peripheral blood, taken before pregnancy. The chain couples TRBV27 to TRBJ1-1; possibly TRBD1 for D (5 bases). This clonotype was sampled from a female donor with multiple sclerosis, enrolled in a pregnancy study. This chain's CDR3 is CASWLWGGTEAFF. CDR3 bases: TGTGCCAGCTGGCTTTGGGGCGGCACTGAAGCTTTCTTT.